Shown below are 27 T cell receptor beta chains from a single sample sequenced in a study of early T cells in non-severe SARS-CoV-2 infection. TCRdb re-derived calls from the 5' RACE reads in MiXCR, one entry per CDR3 protein. There are about 64,000 distinct CDR3 sequences in the sample; 10% to 15% occur only once, and 1.3% to 1.5% lies in the top ten. The sample was whole blood, taken at baseline. The receptors originated from an adult who was a healthcare worker with PCR-confirmed SARS-CoV-2 infection or an uninfected control (not recorded which).

This clonotype appeared many times. The V gene is TRBV20-1, the J gene TRBJ2-7, with D perhaps being TRBD1 or TRBD2 (6 bases each). V gave up 6 bases and J gave up 3 bases, with 15 bases separating them. The CDR3 loop spans 13 amino acids. Germline CDR1 reads DFQATT; CDR2 reads SNEGSKA (reference sequence). The CDR3 DNA sequence: TGCAGTGCCACCTTAGGGGGACTCTACGAGCAGTACTTC. Protein sequence: CSATLGGLYEQYF.

In this sample, this clonotype turned up many times. The rearrangement uses TRBV9 and TRBJ2-3, with 8 bases that match TRBD2. Germline V gene data show CDR1 as SGDLS and CDR2 as YYNGEE. Trimming at V came to 0 bases and at J to 3 bases, leaving 6 bases not matched to a gene. The CDR3 totals 16 residues. The CDR3 reads CASSVDRTSRTDTQYF. CDR3 bases: TGTGCCAGCAGCGTAGACAGGACTAGCCGAACAGATACGCAGTATTTT.

This clonotype occurred a few times. V usage is TRBV29-1 and J usage is TRBJ2-1, with 8 bases aligning to TRBD2. V shed 3 bases, J shed 8 bases, and the junction held 9 bases outside the gene matches. CDR3 size: 14 residues. Germline V gene data show CDR1 as SQVTM and CDR2 as ANQGSEA. CDR3 in DNA: TGCAGCGTTGATGTTACGGGAGGGCCGGATGAGCAGTTCTTC. It yields the protein CSVDVTGGPDEQFF.

This clonotype was found many times. The chain joins TRBV20-1 to TRBJ2-1; the match to TRBD2 covers 8 bases. The J segment lost 7 bases and the V segment lost 0 bases, leaving 8 bases of the junction unmatched. CDR1 and CDR2 from the germline V gene are DFQATT and SNEGSKA (reference sequence). The CDR3 covers 15 residues. The CDR3 reads CSAREAGRVENEQFF. The CDR3 DNA reads TGCAGTGCTAGAGAGGCCGGGAGGGTGGAGAATGAGCAGTTCTTC.

This chain links TRBV30 with TRBJ2-2; 8 nucleotides match TRBD2. CDR1 is GTSNPN and CDR2 is SVGIG in the germline V gene (reference sequence). This CDR3 spans 16 amino acids. The J segment lost 4 bases and the V segment lost 1 base, leaving 8 bases of the junction unmatched. CDR3 residues: CAWSDAAGVTTGELFF. The CDR3 nucleotides read TGTGCCTGGAGTGATGCAGCGGGAGTAACCACCGGGGAGCTGTTTTTT.

The chain uses TRBV21-1 and TRBJ2-3; TRBD2 was called by the table and not checked on the DNA. TRBV21-1 is given as a pseudogene. The CDR3 has 19 residues. In nucleotides, the CDR3 is TGTGCCAGCAGCAAAGGGAGGGCTTGGACTAGCCATCACACAGATACGCAGTATTTT. Protein: CASSKGRAWTSHHTDTQYF.

This clonotype was counted ten times or more. The V call is TRBV7-2, the J call TRBJ2-2; 8 bases are shared with TRBD1. The V gene's germline CDR1 is SGHTA and CDR2 FQGNSA. The CDR3 covers 15 residues. The V segment lost 2 bases and the J segment 7 bases; nucleotides outside the gene matches: 6. This chain's CDR3 is CASSLFRGRGGELFF. CDR3 coding DNA: TGTGCCAGCAGCTTATTCAGGGGGCGCGGCGGGGAGCTGTTTTTT.

The chain couples TRBV12-3 or TRBV12-4 to TRBJ2-7; D ambiguous. The CDR3 has 15 amino acids. Trimming removed 4 bases at V and 0 bases at J, with 13 bases between. The CDR3 spells CASSSVGESSYEQYF. The DNA for the CDR3 is TGTGCCAGCAGTTCGGTAGGAGAGAGCTCCTACGAGCAGTACTTC.

This clonotype was observed many times. The chain couples TRBV18 to TRBJ1-5; tentative D call: TRBD1 (6 bases). Germline CDR1 KGHSH, CDR2 LQKENI. The CDR3 extends over 13 amino acids. Trimming cost V 4 bases and J 6 bases, with 10 bases left between them. CDR3 sequence reads: CASSRGGGQPQHF. As DNA, the CDR3 is TGTGCCAGCTCACGGGGAGGGGGTCAGCCCCAGCATTTT.

The sample holds a few counts of this clonotype. The V and J genes are TRBV28 and TRBJ2-1, with TRBD2 matching 9 bases. CDR3 length equals 15 residues. Germline values: CDR1 MDHEN, CDR2 SYDVKM. V shed 8 bases, J shed 5 bases, and the junction held 10 bases outside the gene matches. CDR3 in amino acids: CASSRLAVPDNEQFF. The CDR3, as DNA: TGTGCCAGCTCTAGACTAGCGGTACCTGACAATGAGCAGTTCTTC.

This clonotype was seen ten or more times. The V gene is TRBV14, the J gene TRBJ2-7, with a possible D match to TRBD1 (6 bases). Trimming stripped 1 base from V and 3 bases from J, with 19 bases between. CDR3 length equals 17 residues. CDR1 is SGHDN, CDR2 FVKESK, per germline. The CDR3 protein is CASSQGFLRGRVYEQYF. The CDR3 DNA sequence: TGTGCCAGCAGCCAAGGGTTCCTCAGGGGCAGAGTCTACGAGCAGTACTTC.

This clonotype was observed a few times. The chain employs TRBV2 and TRBJ2-5, with a possible D match to TRBD1 (7 bases). This CDR3 has 13 amino acids. Trimming stripped 8 bases from V and 2 bases from J, with 12 bases between. Looked up from germline, CDR1 is SNHLY and CDR2 is FYNNEI. In nucleotides, the CDR3 is TGTGCCAGCTGCCCAGGGGGGCAAGAGACCCAGTACTTC. Translating gives CASCPGGQETQYF.

Only a few counts were recorded for this clonotype. The chain links TRBV6-2 or TRBV6-3 to TRBJ2-5; 7 nucleotides match TRBD1. The CDR3 length is 15 residues. V lost 2 bases to trimming and J lost 5 bases; unmatched junction nucleotides: 8. CDR1 is MNHEY, CDR2 SVGEGT, per germline. The CDR3: CASSYGTEAWETQYF. The CDR3 DNA is TGTGCCAGCAGTTACGGGACAGAGGCCTGGGAGACCCAGTACTTC.

This clonotype was detected only a few times. This chain joins TRBV29-1 and TRBJ2-2; tentatively, D is TRBD2 (5 bases). Trimming took 6 bases from V and 3 from J, leaving 20 bases between them. CDR1 and CDR2 from the germline V gene are SQVTM and ANQGSEA. The CDR3 runs 16 residues. CDR3 sequence: CSVLPDGGVYTGELFF. The CDR3 region has the DNA TGCAGCGTGTTACCAGACGGAGGAGTATACACCGGGGAGCTGTTTTTT.

This clonotype was detected many times. The V gene is TRBV28, the J gene TRBJ2-7, with TRBD1 as a possible D gene (6 bases). The CDR3 contains 13 residues. Trimming stripped 6 bases from V and 3 bases from J, with 12 bases between. CDR1 is MDHEN and CDR2 is SYDVKM in the germline V gene. The CDR3 loop is CASSWDILYEQYF. In DNA, the CDR3 is TGTGCCAGCAGCTGGGACATACTCTACGAGCAGTACTTC.

The chain couples TRBV2 to TRBJ2-5; D is ambiguous. The CDR3 loop spans 12 amino acids. V lost 1 base and J 5 bases, leaving 5 bases between the germline ends. From germline, CDR1 is SNHLY and CDR2 FYNNEI. CDR3 nucleotide sequence: TGTGCCAGCAGTGAAGGGAGCGAGACCCAGTACTTC. Translating it yields CASSEGSETQYF.

This clonotype was recorded at least ten times. This rearrangement joins TRBV18 to TRBJ2-1, with 8 bases matching TRBD1. The CDR3 is 18 residues long. Germline assignment: CDR1 KGHSH and CDR2 LQKENI. J gave up 1 base and V 1 base, and 9 bases lay outside the gene matches. The CDR3 nucleotides are TGTGCCAGCTCACCACTAGACGGGACAGGTAAATCCTACAATGAGCAGTTCTTC. Translated: CASSPLDGTGKSYNEQFF.

The chain is built from TRBV7-2 and TRBJ2-1; unclear D gene. The germline V gene has CDR1 SGHTA and CDR2 FQGNSA. The V gene lost 4 bases and the J gene lost 0 bases, with 10 bases spanning the gap. The length of the CDR3 is 15 residues. CDR3 in amino acids: CASSSDVSSYNEQFF. CDR3 in DNA: TGTGCCAGCAGCTCGGACGTTAGCTCCTACAATGAGCAGTTCTTC.

This clonotype was found many times. V gene TRBV6-5 combines with J gene TRBJ2-7; TRBD2 aligns across 10 bases. The junction had 14 bases not matched to a gene; V was cut back by 5 bases and J by 1 base. Germline V gene sequence: CDR1 MNHEY, CDR2 SVGAGI. This CDR3 region has 18 residues. The CDR3 region has the DNA TGTGCCAGCAGTCCAAAGGGGACTAGCGAGTACAGGTCCTACGAGCAGTACTTC. Its protein product is CASSPKGTSEYRSYEQYF.

The chain couples TRBV7-8 to TRBJ2-7; D is uncertain. Germline V lookup: CDR1 SGHVS, CDR2 FQNEAQ. CDR3 length equals 15 residues. Trimming stripped 1 base from V and 1 base from J, with 11 bases between. The CDR3 DNA reads TGTGCCAGCAGCTTAGAATCGGTACTATCCTACGAGCAGTACTTC. Protein: CASSLESVLSYEQYF.

The V gene is TRBV20-1, the J gene TRBJ2-5; TRBD2 might be the D (7 bases). CDR3 length: 12 amino acids. V dropped 7 bases and J dropped 4 bases, with 13 bases sitting between them. Germline V CDR1 and CDR2: DFQATT, SNEGSKA (reference sequence). The CDR3 DNA reads as TGCAGTGTCCGGGGGGCTGGAGAGACCCAGTACTTC. Protein: CSVRGAGETQYF.

This clonotype is a singleton in its sample. V is TRBV7-8 and J is TRBJ2-3; D possibly corresponds to TRBD1 (5 bases). The J call is doubtful: the DNA matches TRBJ1-5 better. The germline V gene has CDR1 SGHVS and CDR2 FQNEAQ. This CDR3 contains 17 residues. The CDR3 sequence is CASSSNFLAGETDTQHF. CDR3 DNA sequence: TGTGCCAGCAGCAGCAACTTCCTAGCGGGAGAGACAGATACGCAGCATTTT.

This clonotype was seen many times. The chain uses TRBV20-1 and TRBJ1-1; the match to TRBD1 covers 7 bases. After removal of 5 bases from V and 5 bases from J, the junction contained 14 bases not matched to a gene. The CDR3 sequence is 15 residues long. Per the germline V gene, CDR1 is DFQATT and CDR2 is SNEGSKA (reference sequence). The CDR3 sequence: CSAQGGVGLTTEAFF. CDR3 in DNA: TGCAGTGCTCAGGGGGGGGTAGGTTTAACTACTGAAGCTTTCTTT.

The CDR3 coding sequence is TGTGCCAGCAGTGAGGGCCTAGAGGGTACTGAAGCTTTCTTT. Translation gives CASSEGLEGTEAFF. This chain links TRBV6-4 with TRBJ1-1; no clear D gene. There are 14 residues in the CDR3. V lost 3 bases, J lost 5 bases, and 13 bases lay in between. Germline assignment: CDR1 MRHNA and CDR2 SNTAGT.

The chain has TRBV5-4 and TRBJ2-3, with 12 nucleotides matching TRBD2. Looked up from germline, CDR1 is SGHNT and CDR2 is YYREEE (reference sequence). This CDR3 has 16 residues. The junction had 6 bases not matched to a gene; V was cut back by 4 bases and J by 3 bases. CDR3 residues: CASSMTSGGFTDTQYF. The CDR3 DNA is TGTGCCAGCAGCATGACTAGCGGGGGATTTACAGATACGCAGTATTTT.

Only a few counts were recorded for this clonotype. The chain is built from TRBV5-1 and TRBJ1-4, with a tentative D call TRBD1 (6 bases). This CDR3 is 14 amino acids long. Germline lookup yields CDR1 SGHRS and CDR2 YFSETQ. V was shortened by 4 bases and J by 4 bases, with 11 bases between the two germline ends. Written as DNA, the CDR3 is TGCGCCAGCAGCCCCGAAGGGGGTAATGAAAAACTGTTTTTT. Amino acid sequence: CASSPEGGNEKLFF.

This clonotype is labeled as medium-sized (0.01 to 0.1%). The chain employs TRBV5-1 and TRBJ1-5, with a tentative D call TRBD1 (6 bases). CDR1 and CDR2 from the germline V gene are SGHRS and YFSETQ. The CDR3 covers 14 residues. Trimming pared 0 bases from V and 7 bases from J, leaving 11 bases between. The CDR3 sequence: CASSLEPGAQPQHF. The CDR3 coding sequence is TGCGCCAGCAGCTTGGAGCCAGGGGCACAGCCCCAGCATTTT.